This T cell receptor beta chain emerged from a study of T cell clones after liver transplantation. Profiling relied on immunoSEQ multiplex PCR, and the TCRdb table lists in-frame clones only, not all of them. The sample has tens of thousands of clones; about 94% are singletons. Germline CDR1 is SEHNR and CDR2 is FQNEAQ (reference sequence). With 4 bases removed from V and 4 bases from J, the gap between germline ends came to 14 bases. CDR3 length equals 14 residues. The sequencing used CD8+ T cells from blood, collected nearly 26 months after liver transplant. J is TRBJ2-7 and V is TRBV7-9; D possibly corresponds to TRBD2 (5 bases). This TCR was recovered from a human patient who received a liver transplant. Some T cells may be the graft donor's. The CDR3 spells CASSSLDSSYEQYF. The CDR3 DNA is TGTGCCAGCAGCTCCCTGGACTCAAGTTACGAGCAGTACTTC.